The 17 T cell receptor beta chains given below trace back to one sample, sequenced in a study of blood T cell repertoires in COVID-19. Measured with immunoSEQ multiplex PCR; TCRdb has only the in-frame clones, and not every one. The sample has about 160,000 clones, around three quarters seen once. Sequencing was done on a sample of peripheral blood. These receptors originate from a man aged 55 to 70 with acute or convalescent COVID-19.

As to this clone: Other DNA sequences of this sample code for an identical CDR3. This sequence joins TRBV19 and TRBJ2-1, with D possibly being TRBD2 (5 bases). V was trimmed by 6 bases and J by 1 base, leaving 13 bases between them. Germline assignment: CDR1 LNHDA and CDR2 SQIVND (reference sequence). CDR3 size: 15 residues. CDR3 sequence: CASSTARTSYNEQFF. In nucleotides, the CDR3 is TGTGCCAGTAGCACGGCAAGGACTTCCTACAATGAGCAGTTCTTC.

This sequence joins TRBV5-1 and TRBJ2-7, with 9 bases lining up with TRBD1. From germline, CDR1 is SGHRS and CDR2 YFSETQ. V lost 4 bases to trimming and J lost 3 bases; unmatched junction nucleotides: 2. The CDR3 sequence is 13 residues long. CDR3 nucleotides: TGCGCCAGCAGCGGGGGACAGGGCTACGAGCAGTACTTC. Its protein is CASSGGQGYEQYF.

V is TRBV7-9 and J is TRBJ1-2; D is possibly TRBD1 (5 bases). This CDR3 contains 14 residues. The V end was cut by 4 bases, the J end by 8 bases, with 17 bases between. The V gene's germline CDR1 is SEHNR and CDR2 FQNEAQ (reference sequence). The CDR3: CASSSDSDMRGYTF. In DNA form, the CDR3 reads TGTGCCAGCAGCTCAGACAGTGACATGAGGGGCTACACCTTC.

CDR3: CASSPEYSPLHF. CDR3 nucleotide sequence: TGTGCCAGCAGCCCGGAGTACTCACCCCTCCACTTT. V usage is TRBV7-2 and J usage is TRBJ1-6, with D uncertain. CDR1 is SGHTA and CDR2 is FQGNSA in the germline V gene. CDR3 size: 12 residues. Trimming took 5 bases from V and 10 from J, leaving 9 bases between them.

This clone was found a few times. V is TRBV5-4 and J is TRBJ1-2; D ambiguous. The CDR3 spans 13 residues. Per germline, CDR1 SGHNT and CDR2 YYREEE (reference sequence). V shed 2 bases and J shed 7 bases, with 12 bases lying between them. CDR3 sequence: CASSFSPRSGYTF. CDR3 nucleotides: TGTGCCAGCAGCTTTTCCCCAAGGAGTGGCTACACCTTC.

This chain joins TRBV6-5 and TRBJ2-7; D remains ambiguous. Trimming cost V 11 bases and J 2 bases, with 19 bases left between them. The CDR3 is made up of 14 amino acids. Germline-derived CDR1 and CDR2 are MNHEY and SVGAGI. CDR3 protein: CAGSPQVNTYEQYF. The CDR3 DNA is TGTGCCGGATCACCTCAGGTGAACACCTACGAGCAGTACTTC.

The chain links TRBV18 to TRBJ2-4; tentatively, D is TRBD2 (6 bases). CDR1 and CDR2 (germline): KGHSH, LQKENI. V lost 2 bases, J lost 4 bases, and 12 bases lay in between. The CDR3 runs 15 residues. The DNA of the CDR3 is TGTGCCAGCTCACCAAGGGCGGAGGGGAAAAACATTCAGTACTTC. Translation: CASSPRAEGKNIQYF. The full variable domain, its missing parts supplied by reference TRBV18 and TRBJ2-4, is NAGVMQNPRHLVRRRGQEARLRCSPMKGHSHVYWYRQLPEEGLKFMVYLQKENIIDESGMPKERFSAEFPKEGPSILRIQQVVRGDSAAYFCASSPRAEGKNIQYFGAGTRLSVL.

J is TRBJ2-5 and V is TRBV7-2; 9 bases match TRBD1. After removal of 6 bases from V and 5 bases from J, the junction contained 7 bases not matched to a gene. The length of the CDR3 is 14 residues. Germline values: CDR1 SGHTA, CDR2 FQGNSA. DNA for the CDR3: TGTGCCAGCAGGCCACAGGGGGCAGGGGAGACCCAGTACTTC. Its protein product is CASRPQGAGETQYF.

The chain carries TRBV2 and TRBJ1-1; a possible D gene is TRBD1 (6 bases). The length of the CDR3 is 13 residues. Germline CDR1 and CDR2: SNHLY and FYNNEI. V was cut by 7 bases and J by 6 bases, with 15 bases left in between. This CDR3 reads CASKETGYSEAFF. As DNA, the CDR3 is TGTGCCAGCAAGGAGACAGGTTACTCTGAAGCTTTCTTT. Full variable domain (remainder filled in from reference TRBV2 and TRBJ1-1): EPEVTQTPSHQVTQMGQEVILRCVPISNHLYFYWYRQILGQKVEFLVSFYNNEISEKSEIFDDQFSVERPDGSNFTLKIRSTKLEDSAMYFCASKETGYSEAFFGQGTRLTVV.

The count of this clone is one. The chain recombines TRBV7-3 with TRBJ1-4; D perhaps matches TRBD1 (6 bases). The CDR3 is 14 amino acids. The V gene's germline CDR1 is SGHTA and CDR2 FQGTGA. The V gene lost 1 base and the J gene lost 8 bases, with 11 bases spanning the gap. CDR3: CASSLNGQGEKLFF. CDR3 DNA sequence: TGTGCCAGCAGCTTAAACGGCCAGGGGGAAAAACTGTTTTTT.

The V call is TRBV29-1, the J call TRBJ2-5; weak D call: TRBD1 (5 bases). The ends were cut back, 0 bases at V and 2 bases at J, with 13 bases in the middle. The CDR3 consists of 15 residues. Per the germline V gene, CDR1 is SQVTM and CDR2 is ANQGSEA. CDR3 loop: CSVEDWGRVQETQYF. As DNA, the CDR3 is TGCAGCGTTGAAGATTGGGGCAGGGTGCAAGAGACCCAGTACTTC. The variable domain in full, with the rest retrieved from reference TRBV29-1 and TRBJ2-5, is SAVISQKPSRDICQRGTSLTIQCQVDSQVTMMFWYRQQPGQSLTLIATANQGSEATYESGFVIDKFPISRPNLTFSTLTVSNMSPEDSSIYLCSVEDWGRVQETQYFGPGTRLLVL.

V usage is TRBV18 and J usage is TRBJ1-1; D may be TRBD1 (5 bases). Trimming removed 4 bases at V and 4 bases at J, with 13 bases between. CDR3 size: 14 residues. CDR1 and CDR2 (germline): KGHSH, LQKENI. This CDR3 reads CASSRQNRATEAFF. CDR3 sequence (DNA): TGTGCCAGCTCACGACAGAATAGGGCCACTGAAGCTTTCTTT.

This rearrangement joins TRBV18 to TRBJ2-5, with TRBD1 identical over 9 bases. Germline V lookup: CDR1 KGHSH, CDR2 LQKENI. Germline trimming cut 3 bases from V and 4 bases from J; bases unmatched to any gene: 3. This CDR3 spans 14 amino acids. This CDR3 reads CASSPSGQGETQYF. CDR3 nucleotide sequence: TGTGCCAGCTCACCGTCGGGACAGGGAGAGACCCAGTACTTC.

The rearrangement joins TRBV19 to TRBJ1-5; 8 nucleotides align to TRBD1. J lost 2 bases, V lost 4 bases, and 4 bases had no gene match. The CDR3 covers 15 residues. Germline CDR1 is LNHDA and CDR2 is SQIVND (reference sequence). The CDR3 sequence: CASSTQGAGNQPQHF. As DNA, the CDR3 is TGTGCCAGTAGTACGCAGGGGGCGGGCAATCAGCCCCAGCATTTT.

The J gene is TRBJ2-7, the V gene TRBV7-8; D ambiguous. In germline, CDR1 is SGHVS, CDR2 FQNEAQ. V was cut by 1 base and J by 3 bases, with 10 bases left in between. This CDR3 region has 14 residues. CDR3 region: CASSLGRRVYEQYF. The DNA of the CDR3 is TGTGCCAGCAGCTTAGGCAGACGGGTCTACGAGCAGTACTTC.

This clone was recorded only once. The rearrangement joins TRBV14 to TRBJ2-2, with a possible D match to TRBD2 (6 bases). The V end was cut by 0 bases, the J end by 5 bases, with 7 bases between. Germline lookup yields CDR1 SGHDN and CDR2 FVKESK. The CDR3 sequence is 14 residues long. The CDR3 sequence is CASSQDRGTGELFF. CDR3 DNA: TGTGCCAGCAGCCAAGACCGGGGGACCGGGGAGCTGTTTTTT.

The V and J genes are TRBV24-1 and TRBJ2-5; 9 nucleotides line up with TRBD1. V gave up 1 base and J gave up 5 bases; unmatched junction bases: 4. This CDR3 is built from 15 residues. Germline V lookup: CDR1 KGHDR, CDR2 SFDVKD. CDR3 nucleotide sequence: TGTGCCACCAGTGATTTTACAGGGGGCGGGGAGACCCAGTACTTC. It specifies CATSDFTGGGETQYF.